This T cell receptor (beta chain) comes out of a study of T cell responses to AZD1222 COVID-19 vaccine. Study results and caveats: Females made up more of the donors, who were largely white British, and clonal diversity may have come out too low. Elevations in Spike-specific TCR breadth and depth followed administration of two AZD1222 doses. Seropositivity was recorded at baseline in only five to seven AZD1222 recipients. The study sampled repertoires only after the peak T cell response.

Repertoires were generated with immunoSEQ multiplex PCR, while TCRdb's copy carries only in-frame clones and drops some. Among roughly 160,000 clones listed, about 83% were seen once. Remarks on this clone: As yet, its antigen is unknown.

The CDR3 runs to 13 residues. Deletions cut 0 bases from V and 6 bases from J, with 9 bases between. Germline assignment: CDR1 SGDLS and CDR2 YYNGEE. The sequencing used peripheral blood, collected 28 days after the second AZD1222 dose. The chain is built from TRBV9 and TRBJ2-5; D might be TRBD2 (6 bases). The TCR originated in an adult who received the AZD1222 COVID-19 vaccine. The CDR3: CASSVGGVKTQYF. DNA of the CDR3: TGTGCCAGCAGCGTAGGCGGGGTAAAGACCCAGTACTTC. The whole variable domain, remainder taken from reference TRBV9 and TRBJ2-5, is DSGVTQTPKHLITATGQRVTLRCSPRSGDLSVYWYQQSLDQGLQFLIQYYNGEERAKGNILERFSAQQFPDLHSELNLSSLELGDSALYFCASSVGGVKTQYFGPGTRLLVL.